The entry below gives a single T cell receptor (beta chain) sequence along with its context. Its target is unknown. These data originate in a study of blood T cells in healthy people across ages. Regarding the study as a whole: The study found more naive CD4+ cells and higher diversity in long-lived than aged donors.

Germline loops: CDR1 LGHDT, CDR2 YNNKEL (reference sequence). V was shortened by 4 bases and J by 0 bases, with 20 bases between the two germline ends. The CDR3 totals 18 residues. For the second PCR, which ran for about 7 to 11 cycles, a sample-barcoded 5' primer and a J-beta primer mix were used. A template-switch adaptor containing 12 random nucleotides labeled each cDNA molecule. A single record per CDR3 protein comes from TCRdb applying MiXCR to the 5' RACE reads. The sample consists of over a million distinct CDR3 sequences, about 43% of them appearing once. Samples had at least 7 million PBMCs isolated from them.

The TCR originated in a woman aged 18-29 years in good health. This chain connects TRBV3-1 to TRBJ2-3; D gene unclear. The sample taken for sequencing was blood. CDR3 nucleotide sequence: TGTGCCAGCAGCCGATGGATGATAGGCCAAGCTAGCACAGATACGCAGTATTTT. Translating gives CASSRWMIGQASTDTQYF.